This T cell receptor (beta chain) was sequenced during a study of blood T cell repertoires in COVID-19. The wider study: Sites in the United States, Italy and Spain provided acute and convalescent COVID-19 samples. T cells, B-cell-depleted T cells, or PBMCs supplied cDNA or gDNA.

Per the original methods: For nucleated cells, counts were estimated from reference gene primer amplification. Libraries were prepared by immunoSEQ multiplex PCR; TCRdb keeps only in-frame clonotypes and omits some of them. D and trimming come from the DNA, and the V and J calls and clone size come from that table. The sample has 65,000 to 90,000 clones, about four fifths seen once. The germline gives CDR1 SGDLS, CDR2 YYNGEE. The CDR3 is 14 amino acids. Trimming removed 2 bases at V and 4 bases at J, with 13 bases between. Input material: peripheral blood. The J gene is TRBJ2-7, the V gene TRBV9, with no clear D. The sequence came from a man aged 60-69 years with acute or convalescent COVID-19. CDR3 sequence reads: CASSVELGNYEQYF. Written as DNA, the CDR3 is TGTGCCAGCAGCGTGGAGCTAGGAAATTACGAGCAGTACTTC.